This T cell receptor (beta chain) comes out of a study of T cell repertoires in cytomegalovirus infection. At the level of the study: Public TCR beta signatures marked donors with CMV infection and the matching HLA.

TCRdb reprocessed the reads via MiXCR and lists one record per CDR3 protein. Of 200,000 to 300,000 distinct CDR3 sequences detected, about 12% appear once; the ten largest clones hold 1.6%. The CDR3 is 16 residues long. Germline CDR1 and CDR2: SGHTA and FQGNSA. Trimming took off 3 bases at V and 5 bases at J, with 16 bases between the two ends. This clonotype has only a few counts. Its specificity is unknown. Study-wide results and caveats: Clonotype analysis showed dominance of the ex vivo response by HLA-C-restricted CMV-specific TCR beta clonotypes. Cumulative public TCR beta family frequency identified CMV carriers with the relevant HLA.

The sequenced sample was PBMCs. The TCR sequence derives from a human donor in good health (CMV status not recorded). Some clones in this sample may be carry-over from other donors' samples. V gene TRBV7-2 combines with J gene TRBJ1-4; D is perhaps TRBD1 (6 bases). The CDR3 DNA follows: TGTGCCAGCAGCTTGGGCGGACAGCCAGGAAATGAAAAACTGTTTTTT. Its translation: CASSLGGQPGNEKLFF.